This T cell receptor beta chain comes out of a study of cytomegalovirus exposure and HLA in healthy donors. V was shortened by 2 bases and J by 5 bases, with 15 bases between the two germline ends. The germline gives CDR1 SNHLY, CDR2 FYNNEI. The CDR3 is made up of 15 amino acids. This clone was counted once. This PCR relied on a set of 60 Vbeta primers and 13 Jbeta primers. Measured with immunoSEQ multiplex PCR; TCRdb has only the in-frame clones, and not every one. The repertoire holds under 120,000 clones, with 70% to 80% as singletons. Healthy individuals who donated bone marrow served as the donors.

This rearrangement joins TRBV2 to TRBJ1-2; D gene uncertain. Sequencing was carried out using PBMCs. The source is a female donor in good health and CMV-seropositive. The CDR3 spells CASSESGRVGYGYTF. The CDR3 DNA sequence: TGTGCCAGCAGTGAATCGGGAAGGGTGGGGTATGGCTACACCTTC.